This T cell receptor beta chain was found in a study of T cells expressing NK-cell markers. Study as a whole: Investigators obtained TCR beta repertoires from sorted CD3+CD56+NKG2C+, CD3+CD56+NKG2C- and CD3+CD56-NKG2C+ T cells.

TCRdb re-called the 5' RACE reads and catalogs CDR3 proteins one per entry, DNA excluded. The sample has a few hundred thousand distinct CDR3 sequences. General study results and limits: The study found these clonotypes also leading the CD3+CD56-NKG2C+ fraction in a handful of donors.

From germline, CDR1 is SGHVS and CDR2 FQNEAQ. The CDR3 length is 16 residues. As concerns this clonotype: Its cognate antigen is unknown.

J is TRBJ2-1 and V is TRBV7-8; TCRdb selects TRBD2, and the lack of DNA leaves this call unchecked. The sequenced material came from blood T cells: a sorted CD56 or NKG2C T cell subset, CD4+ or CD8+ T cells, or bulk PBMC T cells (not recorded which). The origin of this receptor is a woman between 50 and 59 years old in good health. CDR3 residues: CASSPYRAQGRDEQFF.